This note documents a single T cell receptor beta chain sequence. As yet, its antigen is unknown. This entry is derived from a study of vaccination and CD4 T cells after COVID-19. Across the whole study: Each post-COVID sample was drawn after diagnosis, and the median interval was approximately 96 days (range 35 to 161). The stimulus for the cells was overlapping spike peptides derived from SARS-CoV-2, HCoV-NL63, HCoV-OC43 and HCoV-229E.

V lost 5 bases and J 7 bases, leaving 20 bases between the germline ends. The CDR3 sequence is 15 residues long. The Oncomine TCR Beta short-read assay sequenced DNA from cultured CD4+ T cells. Cultured CD4+ T cells were the source of extracted genomic DNA. A single record per CDR3 protein comes from TCRdb applying MiXCR to the PCR reads. This sample yields 13,000 or so distinct CDR3 sequences, of which 60% are seen a single time; 22% belongs to the top ten. The sample's treatment: roughly 10-day PBMC culture with coronavirus spike peptide pools or control peptides (ViraFEST assay). Sequenced: CD4+ T cells from blood, cultured in vitro. The clonotype originates from a human donor who had recovered from COVID-19. The chain links TRBV12-3 or TRBV12-4 to TRBJ2-5, with D perhaps assigned TRBD1 or TRBD2 (5 bases each). CDR3 sequence (DNA): TGTGCCAGCAGTCCGCTGTCAGGGACCTATGGGACCCAGTACTTC. Its protein product is CASSPLSGTYGTQYF.